These 10 T cell receptor beta chains originate from one sample sequenced in a study of identical twins. Using its own MiXCR run on the 5' RACE reads, TCRdb lists one record per CDR3 protein. This table holds fewer than 550,000 distinct CDR3 sequences, approximately 14% found once. The data were also submitted as part of a second study, on yellow fever vaccine responses in identical twins.

Material for sequencing was CD4+ T cells sorted from blood. These TCRs come from a woman between 18 and 30 years old in good health.

This clonotype was observed a handful of times. The chain joins TRBV12-3 or TRBV12-4 to TRBJ2-7; no clear D. V gave up 8 bases and J gave up 3 bases, with 17 bases separating them. CDR3 length: 14 residues. The CDR3 DNA reads as TGTGCCAGCGGTAGGAGATCGGCCATCTACGAGCAGTACTTC. Its protein product is CASGRRSAIYEQYF.

The chain uses TRBV12-3 or TRBV12-4 and TRBJ2-7; D perhaps matches TRBD2 (6 bases). With 0 bases removed from V and 0 bases from J, the gap between germline ends came to 9 bases. This CDR3 contains 15 residues. The CDR3 sequence: CASSLAGGSSYEQYV. For the CDR3, the DNA is TGTGCCAGCAGTTTAGCGGGGGGTAGCTCCTACGAGCAGTACGTC.

This clonotype was seen at least ten times. This chain uses TRBV6-2 or TRBV6-3 with TRBJ1-5, with D possibly TRBD1 on 5 matching bases. CDR1 MNHEY and CDR2 SVGEGT come from the germline V gene. The germline V and J ends were trimmed by 8 bases and 0 bases, with 11 bases remaining between them. CDR3 length equals 14 residues. The CDR3 protein is CASSSGRSNQPQHF. The CDR3, as DNA: TGTGCCAGCTCCTCGGGGCGTAGCAATCAGCCCCAGCATTTT.

The J gene is TRBJ2-5, the V gene TRBV12-3 or TRBV12-4, with D perhaps matching TRBD2 (6 bases). The V end was cut by 1 base, the J end by 0 bases, with 9 bases between. The CDR3 totals 15 residues. CDR3 in DNA: TGTGCCAGCAGTTTAGTGATAGCGGACCAAGAGACCCAGTACTTC. It is translated as CASSLVIADQETQYF.

The chain couples TRBV12-3 or TRBV12-4 to TRBJ2-7; 7 nucleotides agree with TRBD2. With V trimmed by 7 bases and J by 2 bases, 8 bases remained unmatched. The CDR3 extends over 14 amino acids. As DNA, the CDR3 is TGTGCCAGCAATCCCTCTAGCGGCACCTACGAGCAGTACTTC. This sequence encodes CASNPSSGTYEQYF.

In its sample, this clonotype was seen a few times. The chain links TRBV3-1 to TRBJ1-2, with D possibly being TRBD1 (6 bases). Germline V gene data show CDR1 as LGHDT and CDR2 as YNNKEL (reference sequence). The length of the CDR3 is 14 residues. V was pared by 1 base and J by 3 bases, with 9 bases between. CDR3 nucleotides: TGTGCCAGCAGCCAAGTAAGGGGGGACTATGGCTACACCTTC. It is translated as CASSQVRGDYGYTF.

The chain has TRBV12-3 or TRBV12-4 and TRBJ2-5, with D tentatively TRBD2 (5 bases). Trimming removed 8 bases from V and 1 base from J, with 14 bases in between. This CDR3 contains 14 residues. The CDR3 region has the DNA TGTGCCAGCTCCGGAGGCCCCCTCCAAGAGACCCAGTACTTC. This encodes CASSGGPLQETQYF.

This clonotype was counted only a few times. The genes are TRBV6-2 or TRBV6-3 and TRBJ2-5, with 9 bases that match TRBD2. V shed 6 bases and J 5 bases; nucleotides not matched to a gene: 4. The germline V gene has CDR1 MNHEY and CDR2 SVGEGT. The CDR3 runs 13 residues. This CDR3 is CASRRGGGETQYF. CDR3 DNA: TGTGCCAGCAGGCGGGGGGGTGGGGAGACCCAGTACTTC.

This clonotype came up many times. The chain has TRBV20-1 and TRBJ2-1, with 10 bases identical to TRBD2. Unmatched junction bases numbered 3, after V lost 5 bases and J lost 5 bases. Looked up from germline, CDR1 is DFQATT and CDR2 is SNEGSKA (reference sequence). This CDR3 region has 13 residues. The CDR3 DNA follows: TGCAGTGCTGTGACTAGCGGGCACAATGAGCAGTTCTTC. As protein: CSAVTSGHNEQFF.

This clonotype was counted at least ten times. The gene calls are TRBV4-1 and TRBJ1-1; the D is unclear. The CDR3 spans 17 residues. V dropped 4 bases and J dropped 5 bases, with 23 bases sitting between them. Germline CDR1 reads MGHRA; CDR2 reads YSYEKL. The CDR3 nucleotides are TGCGCCAGCAGCCCCCAAGCACCAGGACCGATGGGGACTGAAGCTTTCTTT. Residues: CASSPQAPGPMGTEAFF.